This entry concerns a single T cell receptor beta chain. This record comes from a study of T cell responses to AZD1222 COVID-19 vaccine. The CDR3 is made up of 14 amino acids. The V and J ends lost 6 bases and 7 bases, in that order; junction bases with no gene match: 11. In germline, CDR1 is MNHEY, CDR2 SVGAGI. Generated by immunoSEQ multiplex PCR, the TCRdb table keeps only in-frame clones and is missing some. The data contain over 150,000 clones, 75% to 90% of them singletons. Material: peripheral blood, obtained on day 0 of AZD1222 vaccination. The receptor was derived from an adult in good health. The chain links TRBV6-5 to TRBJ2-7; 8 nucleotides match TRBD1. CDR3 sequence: CASSHRDRRGEQYF. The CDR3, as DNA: TGTGCCAGCAGCCACCGGGACAGGCGGGGAGAGCAGTACTTC.